This T cell receptor beta chain was recovered during a study of blood T cell repertoires in COVID-19 (dated by TCRdb to about 2020). Turning to the overall study: The collaborator samples originated in the United States, Italy and Spain and spanned the acute and convalescent phases of COVID-19. Where available, HLA class I and class II types were obtained from metadata supplied by the sample provider rather than from assay-based typing. The samples were drawn from the first 160 participants of the ongoing ImmuneRACE study and from 1,254 subjects provided by 6 global collaborators. The dataset comprised deeply sampled blood TCRbeta repertoires from subjects exposed to, actively infected with, or recovered from COVID-19. The repertoires were released in a freely available public database meant as a resource for research on the immune response to SARS-CoV-2. The material from the prospective study consisted of cDNA or gDNA derived from T cells, B-cell-depleted T cells, or PBMCs. A de-identified subject ID, COVID-19 status, age in years and sex were almost always included in the sample metadata. On the study overall, not on this receptor specifically: The quantity of clinical and demographic metadata differed by source and by participant and was supplied without curation.

The immunoSEQ Assay, a bias-controlled multiplex PCR, was used to amplify TCRbeta CDR3 regions from genomic DNA. The authors processed their data as follows. The number of nucleated cells in each sample was estimated by amplification of reference gene primers within the assay. Sequence reads were collapsed and filtered to measure the absolute abundance of every unique TCRbeta CDR3 rearrangement. Productive Simpson clonality was computed per sample as the square root of Simpson's diversity index over productive rearrangements. TCRdb limited this immuneACCESS table to in-frame rearrangements with V and J called. A share of clones is missing; checked studies link under half to unresolved V genes, and the rest is unexplained. D and trimming come from the DNA, and the V and J calls and clone size come from that table. The sample data list roughly 400,000 clones, and 90% of these were observed just once. The ten most abundant clones make up 0.6% of the sample.

Enrolling through a virtual design, the prospective study's participants ranged in age from roughly 18 to 95 years and lived across roughly 24 United States geographic areas. Cohort assignment in the prospective study relied on participant-reported clinical history from a screening survey and a study questionnaire. Recovered participants in ImmuneRACE Cohort 3 were defined by two consecutive negative NP/OP PCR tests, clearance by a healthcare professional, or resolution of symptoms. Each participant in the prospective study had whole blood, serum and a nasopharyngeal or oropharyngeal swab collected by mobile phlebotomists. Additional blood draws and questionnaires over an approximately two-month period could optionally be provided by prospective study participants. Before DNA extraction, prospective study blood samples were shipped either frozen or at room temperature. Comments on this clone: No antigen is known for it. No per-base quality is available; no much larger clone lies one base away.

Looking up the germline V gene yields CDR1 MDHEN and CDR2 SYDVKM. After removal of 5 bases from V and 7 bases from J, the junction retains 10 bases not matched to a gene. The CDR3, cysteine through phenylalanine, is 15 amino acids long. The CDR3 DNA has 45 bases and is translated from base 1. The sequence is built from TRBV28 and TRBJ1-5, and 8 junctional nucleotides match TRBD1. This sequence was found in a man aged 18 to 30 who had recovered from COVID-19. The specimen sequenced was PBMCs or T cells enriched from blood (not recorded which). In nucleotide form, the sequence is TGTGCCAGCAGTCCACTGACAGGGGTACGGCAGCCCCAGCATTTT. Translation gives CASSPLTGVRQPQHF.